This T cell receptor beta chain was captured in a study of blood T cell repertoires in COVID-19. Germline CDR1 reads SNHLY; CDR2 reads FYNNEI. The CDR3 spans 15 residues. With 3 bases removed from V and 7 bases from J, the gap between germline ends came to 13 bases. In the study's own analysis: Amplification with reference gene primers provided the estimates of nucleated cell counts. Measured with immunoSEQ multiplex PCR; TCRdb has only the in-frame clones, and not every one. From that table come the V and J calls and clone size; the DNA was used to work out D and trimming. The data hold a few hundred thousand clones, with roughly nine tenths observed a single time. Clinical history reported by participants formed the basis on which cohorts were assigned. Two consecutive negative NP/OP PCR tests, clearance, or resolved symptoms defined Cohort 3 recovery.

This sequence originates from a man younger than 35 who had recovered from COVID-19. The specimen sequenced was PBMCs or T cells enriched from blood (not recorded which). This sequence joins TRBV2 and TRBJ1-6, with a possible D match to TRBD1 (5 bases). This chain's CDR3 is CASSDKGLGNSPLHF. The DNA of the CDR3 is TGTGCCAGCAGTGATAAGGGGCTGGGGAATTCACCCCTCCACTTT.